A selection of T cell receptor beta chains follows, all from one sample in a study of blood T cell repertoires in COVID-19. Profiling relied on immunoSEQ multiplex PCR, and the TCRdb table lists in-frame clones only, not all of them. Among tens of thousands of clones listed, 85% to 90% were seen once. Sequencing was performed on peripheral blood. The receptors derive from a human donor in a cohort sampled during active COVID-19. Both conserved end residues are part of each CDR3. Fields, in order: V gene, D gene, J gene, clone size, CDR3 protein, CDR3 DNA. The D gene is left open where the match is weak. A clone size is listed for some rows: how often the clone was seen (once, few, many), or a class if it is expanded.

v_gene: TRBV5-1; d_gene: TRBD1; j_gene: TRBJ1-3; abundance: .; CDR3aa: CASSGTGEGNTIYF; CDR3nt: TGCGCCAGCAGCGGGACAGGGGAAGGAAACACCATATATTTT
v_gene: TRBV11-2; d_gene: TRBD1; j_gene: TRBJ2-5; abundance: .; CDR3aa: CASSLSRGLQETQYF; CDR3nt: TGTGCCAGCAGCTTGAGCAGGGGGCTGCAAGAGACCCAGTACTTC
v_gene: TRBV19; d_gene: TRBD1; j_gene: TRBJ1-6; abundance: .; CDR3aa: CASNSFGTGFSPLHF; CDR3nt: TGTGCCAGCAATTCCTTTGGGACAGGGTTTTCACCCCTCCACTTT
v_gene: TRBV18; d_gene: TRBD1; j_gene: TRBJ2-7; abundance: .; CDR3aa: CASSPGQNFYEQYF; CDR3nt: TGTGCCAGCTCACCGGGACAGAATTTTTACGAGCAGTACTTC
v_gene: TRBV15; d_gene: .; j_gene: TRBJ2-7; abundance: .; CDR3aa: CATSRGDLTEQYF; CDR3nt: TGTGCCACCAGTCGCGGGGACCTTACGGAGCAGTACTTC
v_gene: TRBV7-9; d_gene: .; j_gene: TRBJ2-5; abundance: once; CDR3aa: CATRGATETQYF; CDR3nt: TGTGCCACCCGGGGGGCCACGGAGACCCAGTACTTC
v_gene: TRBV18; d_gene: TRBD2; j_gene: TRBJ2-2; abundance: .; CDR3aa: CASSPPGTSGTGELFF; CDR3nt: TGTGCCAGCTCACCACCGGGGACTAGCGGTACCGGGGAGCTGTTTTTT
v_gene: TRBV11-2; d_gene: .; j_gene: TRBJ2-7; abundance: .; CDR3aa: CASSLQTGRSYEQYF; CDR3nt: TGTGCCAGCAGCTTACAGACAGGGAGGTCCTACGAGCAGTACTTC
v_gene: TRBV2; d_gene: .; j_gene: TRBJ1-1; abundance: .; CDR3aa: CASSEAAPWTEASNTEAFF; CDR3nt: TGTGCCAGCAGTGAAGCGGCCCCCTGGACAGAAGCCTCGAACACTGAAGCTTTCTTT
v_gene: TRBV11-2; d_gene: .; j_gene: TRBJ2-3; abundance: .; CDR3aa: CASSETDTQYF; CDR3nt: TGTGCCAGCAGCGAGACAGATACGCAGTATTTT
v_gene: TRBV6-2/TRBV6-3; d_gene: TRBD2; j_gene: TRBJ2-5; abundance: .; CDR3aa: CASSLAGGPAETQYF; CDR3nt: TGTGCCAGCAGTTTAGCGGGAGGGCCTGCAGAGACCCAGTACTTC
v_gene: TRBV4-1; d_gene: .; j_gene: TRBJ2-7; abundance: .; CDR3aa: CASSQVAASDYEQYF; CDR3nt: TGCGCCAGCAGCCAAGTGGCGGCTAGCGACTACGAGCAGTACTTC